Below, 2 T cell receptor beta chains from the same sample are listed, as sequenced in a study of molecular identifiers for immune sequencing clone quantification listed by TCRdb under 2018. The library was generated by PCR. The sample was run on an Illumina HiSeq 4000. The public reads were run again by TCRdb, first through fastp at Q25 and then through MiXCR, and only productive beta chains were kept. Each CDR3 protein gets just one entry, which takes the most common genes and DNA from the rows behind it. Recorded for this sample are about 65,000 distinct CDR3 sequences; around 17% of them occurred a single time. The ten largest clones take up 1.3% to 1.5% of the sample. The source material was naive CD8+ T cells from blood, with Jurkat cell RNA spiked in. The cell subset or site label, as the study defines it: FACS-sorted CD8+CD4-CCR7+CD45RA+ naive T cells. These receptors came from a human donor in good health. Some libraries in this study had Jurkat cell RNA spiked in.

The sample holds a few counts of this clonotype. The genes are TRBV11-2 and TRBJ1-1; possible D gene TRBD1, 5 bases. Germline loops: CDR1 SGHAT, CDR2 FQNNGV. The CDR3 has 16 amino acids. The germline V and J ends were trimmed by 1 base and 7 bases, with 19 bases remaining between them. The DNA for the CDR3 is TGTGCCAGCAGCTTAGCCGTCCGTGTGGCAGGACATGAAGCTTTCTTT. As protein: CASSLAVRVAGHEAFF.

The table lists this clonotype with many counts. The chain combines TRBV20-1 with TRBJ1-1; unclear D gene. The CDR3 runs 13 residues. V was pared by 0 bases and J by 4 bases, with 9 bases between. Germline lookup yields CDR1 DFQATT and CDR2 SNEGSKA (reference sequence). The CDR3 reads CSARDGLRTEAFF. The CDR3 DNA follows: TGCAGTGCTAGAGATGGACTTCGCACTGAAGCTTTCTTT.